This entry describes one T cell receptor (beta chain). Its cognate antigen has yet to be identified. The data originate from a study of cytomegalovirus exposure and HLA in healthy donors (TCRdb year 2017). The study in broad terms: In an earlier analysis of roughly 500 of the donors, about 270 Gb of sequence data and 117 million unique TCR beta sequences from about 180 million T cells were reported. Typing coverage differed by locus: A, B, C, DRB1 and DQB1 were typed in about 620-630 donors, DQA1 in 500 to 550, DPA1 in nearly 610, and DPB1 in around 440. A later analysis re-analyzed previously published TCR beta repertoires from about 600 donors and added high-resolution HLA genotyping to study TCR occurrence patterns. A later genetic analysis used genome-wide SNP genotypes for about 65% of the 666 donors, treating that subset as a discovery cohort. In addition to the first cohort of several hundred subjects, a separate validation cohort of 130 or so different subjects was used. All discovery cohort repertoires had been generated using a single sequencing platform. Roughly 300 gigabases of sequencing data and 70 million to 85 million unique TCR sequences were included in an early release covering over 600 HLA-typed donors. Of the approximately 400 genotyped donors, 81% fell in the genetic ancestry cluster associated with self-reported Caucasian donors. Both class I and class II loci were covered by HLA typing, at four-digit resolution. An earlier analysis of around 580 of the donors used high-throughput TCR beta sequencing to judge whether each TCR beta V gene segment behaved as functional or pseudogenic. Rather than using new phenotypic data, the later analysis identified candidate immune exposures from TCR beta sequences and from how often those sequences occurred across donors. The study aimed to test whether cataloging public T cell receptors could reveal signatures of past pathogen exposure. Donor age, sex, ethnicity and CMV serostatus were compiled alongside the repertoire data. Using immunosequencing, the study profiled T cell repertoires from around 670 subjects and related those repertoires to cytomegalovirus serostatus. To predict cytomegalovirus infection status, the study brought together high-throughput TCR immunosequencing, statistical association of individual TCRs with disease status, and machine learning. Among approximately 370 genotyped donors of the cohort, an average of approximately 240,000 unique TCR beta nucleotide sequences was sequenced per donor, of which about 18% were non-productive. Roughly 5 DR-DQ haplotypes were handled as single units for association and clustering, since linkage in the cohort was strong. The paper's findings and limits, for the study overall: A further reported finding was that TCR beta sequences accurately predicted the HLA-A and HLA-B alleles for most subjects in the first cohort. The only immune exposure information available for the cohort was CMV serostatus. At a false discovery rate of 0.05, a later analysis linked fewer than 20,000 TCR beta sequences to specific HLA alleles. In the study, approximately 150 TCR beta chains were listed as associated with cytomegalovirus. A later analysis found that HLA-associated TCR beta chains were more clonally expanded and had lower generation probabilities than equally common non-associated chains. V-gene and J-gene trimming of TCR beta chains was associated with a missense DCLRE1C variant in a later genetic analysis, and the association was replicated in an independent cohort. This cohort had only TCR beta chains sequenced, and the lack of alpha or paired-chain data limited which features could be detected. While some public TCRs were present in many individuals, most TCR sequences turned up only very rarely across donors. Presence/absence analyses assumed roughly uniform sequencing depth across donors, an assumption that may not hold. It was suggested by the authors that the approach could potentially be generalized to other disease states and immunological phenotypes. Seventeen rarely observed V segments, including chromosome 9 orphons, were excluded from the earlier analysis of about 600 of the donors because counts were too low. According to a later analysis, TCR association rates differed among HLA loci, with DRB1 alleles showing the most associated TCRs and HLA-C alleles showing the fewest. An earlier analysis of 450 to 750 of the donors showed that most TCR beta V segments appeared in productive rearrangements either about 87% or about 30% of the time, which broadly matched IMGT annotations. The classifier was reported to diagnose cytomegalovirus status with high specificity and sensitivity in both the original and validation cohorts. A later analysis reported that several top co-occurrence clusters appeared linked to parvovirus B19, influenza, CMV and Epstein-Barr virus. In vitro tests confirmed that three of the cytomegalovirus-associated TCR beta chains recognize cytomegalovirus antigens. A later analysis found that most CMV-associated TCR beta chains appeared HLA-restricted, with HLA associations seemingly driven largely by CMV exposure. Because some donors lacked HLA typing at each locus, the association tests relied only on the typed subset. Linkage disequilibrium might explain the correlated functional status among segregating V segments, but an unknown experimental factor could not be ruled out. A group of highly shared sequence variants was considered likely to be a technical artifact of the sequencing pipeline. When HLA alleles, especially DR and DQ, strongly co-occurred, TCR associations were difficult to assign to individual alleles. According to a later genetic analysis, donors in an Asian-associated ancestry cluster had fewer N-insertions in productive TCRs than the approximately 670-donor mean.

The cohort consisted of approximately 690 healthy bone marrow donors. All cohort members were sampled while nominally healthy, although unrecorded immune exposures were likely present. The donor tested CMV seropositive, placing the donor among the 289 seropositive members of the cohort. A peripheral blood sample was collected from each donor, and TCR beta sequencing was performed on peripheral blood mononuclear cells. Genomic DNA was extracted from the blood cell samples with the Qiagen DNeasy Blood Extraction Kit. The library relied on the immunoSEQ multiplex PCR assay. For the multiplex PCR, a mixture combining 60 forward primers for TCR Vbeta segments and 13 reverse primers for TCR Jbeta segments was used. The CDR3 region of rearranged TCR beta genes was amplified from genomic DNA by a multiplex PCR assay. Amplified TCR beta libraries were sequenced as 87-base-pair reads on the Illumina HiSeq System. As for the authors' bioinformatics: In a later analysis, roughly 80 million unique TCR beta chains were counted across the approximately 620 repertoires, and roughly 10 million of these chains were shared by at least two donors. Raw reads were error-corrected and collapsed into unique sequences with a nearest-neighbor algorithm that merged closely related sequences to remove PCR and sequencing errors. CDR3 sequences were aligned to IMGT reference sequences to assign V, D and J gene segments. For a sequence to be retained, a match of at least six nucleotides was required to both a V gene segment and a J gene segment. Rearrangements were called productive when the CDR3 lacked stop codons and stayed in frame with V and J; all others were non-productive. CDR3 was defined by IMGT convention, running from the second conserved V-encoded cysteine to the conserved J-encoded phenylalanine. Sequences without an unambiguous match to a single V gene segment were excluded from the earlier analysis of 450 to 650 of the donors. An earlier analysis of a few hundred of the donors classified V segments as functional when productive rearrangements were above 56.7% and as segregating when the standard deviation between donors was above 5%. To diagnose cytomegalovirus status from the catalog of TCR beta chain sequences, a statistical classification framework was built. In a later analysis, TCR nucleotide sequences were compared against IMGT/GENE-DB human TR gene sequences so that V and J genes could be assigned. In a later analysis, CDR3 sequences and most-parsimonious VDJ recombination scenarios were assigned using the TCRdist pipeline. A later analysis defined each TCR beta chain by its CDR3 amino acid sequence plus V-gene family, and excluded reads lacking a unique V-gene family. As a way to deal with suspected cross-contamination and a sequencing artifact, a later analysis dropped nearly 600 nucleotide sequences that were highly shared and had low generation probability. In a later analysis, a clonal expansion index was calculated for each public chain from normalized within-repertoire ranks of inferred template counts. In a later analysis, generation probabilities were computed with a VDJ recombination model fitted to out-of-frame rearrangements, and the resulting probabilities were checked against IGoR. Hypergeometric tests were used in a later analysis to score TCR-TCR, TCR-HLA and TCR-CMV co-occurrence, with a repertoire-size bias correction applied to the TCR pairs. To estimate false discovery rates, a later analysis permuted the HLA or CMV assignments 20 times. In a later analysis, co-occurring TCRs were grouped using DBSCAN, and TCRdist sequence similarity was added for clustering within HLA-allele-positive subsets. Repertoires with fewer than 30,000 or more than 120,000 public chains were left out of co-occurrence clustering, as were about five repertoires with anomalous nucleotide sharing. Drawn from immuneACCESS, this table holds only the in-frame rearrangements with V and J called that TCRdb kept. Clones are partly lost; checked studies trace under half to an unresolved V gene and leave the rest unexplained. That table furnishes V, J and clone size, whereas the DNA furnished D and trimming. This sample's clone table shows 40,000 or so clones. The top ten clones comprise about 3% of the sample.

Sequencing used PBMCs. The receptor was derived from a woman aged 30 to 39 in good health and CMV-seropositive.

The nucleotide sequence reads as follows: TGTGCCAGCAGTGTGGTGGAGGGAGATTCACCCCTCCACTTT. Protein translation: CASSVVEGDSPLHF. The rearranged segments are TRBV6-1 and TRBJ1-6, with the identity of the D gene unclear. The cysteine opens and the phenylalanine closes a CDR3 of 14 amino acids. The kept DNA is CDR3 alone, 42 bases in frame from the first base. The germline V gene specifies MNHNS as CDR1 and SASEGT as CDR2. V was cut back by 4 bases and J by 8 bases, leaving a gap of 12 bases between them.